The entry that follows covers one T cell receptor beta chain sequence. The antigen is undetermined. This sample is part of a study of shared clonotypes between healthy human individuals. Study details: The cohort had a couple of women and a few men, ages 18 to 49.

Deep-level running was used for the assay. TCRdb's table, derived via immunoSEQ multiplex PCR, lists solely in-frame clones and lacks some. Of over 950,000 clones in the sample, about 80% are singletons; the top ten hold over 0.8%. This CDR3 has 14 amino acids. Germline CDR1 reads MNHEY; CDR2 reads SMNVEV (reference sequence). V lost 2 bases to trimming and J lost 1 base, with 8 bases between them. The study's findings and limits: Apart from blood, nothing was sampled; tissue repertoires likely differ. Generally, estimated richness proved larger in naive subsets than it did in memory subsets.

The sequence came from a man younger than 35 in good health. Some clones in this sample may be carry-over from other donors' samples. The rearrangement links TRBV27 to TRBJ2-5; D remains unclear. Material: memory CD4+ T cells from PBMCs. Subset of the sample: CD45RA-negative fraction. The CDR3 loop is CASSLRGLQETQYF. The CDR3 coding sequence is TGTGCCAGCAGTTTACGTGGGCTCCAAGAGACCCAGTACTTC.